A few counts support the clone carrying this TCR beta chain. The entry originates in a study of blood T cell repertoires in COVID-19. V was trimmed by 1 base and J by 4 bases, leaving 11 bases between them. The CDR3 runs to 16 residues. Germline CDR1 is LGHNA and CDR2 is YSLEER. Libraries were prepared by immunoSEQ multiplex PCR; TCRdb keeps only in-frame clonotypes and omits some of them. This sample has more than 50,000 clones, with around 87% found just once. The rearrangement links TRBV4-3 to TRBJ1-6; maybe TRBD1 (5 bases). Sequencing was performed on peripheral blood. The sequence derives from a human donor in a cohort sampled during active COVID-19. DNA of the CDR3: TGCGCCAGCAGCCAAGCTCGGGGGGAATATAATTCACCCCTCCACTTT. This codes for CASSQARGEYNSPLHF.